This T cell receptor beta chain appears in the sequencing data of a study of Graves' ophthalmopathy and Graves' hyperthyroidism. Overall study results and limits: The model forecast ophthalmopathy progression, reaching over 70% sensitivity and around 73% specificity. Most expanded thyroid clonotypes above 0.001 frequency also appeared in blood.

The CDR3 is 12 residues long. V lost 7 bases and J lost 6, with 16 bases in between. CDR1 and CDR2 from the germline V gene are SQVTM and ANQGSEA. About this clonotype: What it recognizes is unknown.

Patients were left out if they had other autoimmune diseases, uncontrolled infections, pregnancy or lactation. Clinical symptoms, serum thyroxine, TRAb, thyroid ultrasound and orbital computed tomography were relied on for diagnosis. Amplification of the TCR beta CDR3 regions used RNA transcripts (as template). First-round RT-PCR relied on HTBI primers, and a second-round multiplex PCR came next. One entry per CDR3 protein results from TCRdb running MiXCR on the multiplex PCR reads. The repertoire holds hundreds of thousands of distinct CDR3 sequences, with 40% as singletons. Material: peripheral blood. This receptor was identified in an adult man with Graves' ophthalmopathy. The chain carries TRBV29-1 and TRBJ2-7; perhaps D is TRBD1 or TRBD2 (5 bases each). The CDR3: CSARPEGIEQYF. CDR3 sequence (DNA): TGCAGCGCACGACCAGAGGGGATCGAGCAGTACTTC.